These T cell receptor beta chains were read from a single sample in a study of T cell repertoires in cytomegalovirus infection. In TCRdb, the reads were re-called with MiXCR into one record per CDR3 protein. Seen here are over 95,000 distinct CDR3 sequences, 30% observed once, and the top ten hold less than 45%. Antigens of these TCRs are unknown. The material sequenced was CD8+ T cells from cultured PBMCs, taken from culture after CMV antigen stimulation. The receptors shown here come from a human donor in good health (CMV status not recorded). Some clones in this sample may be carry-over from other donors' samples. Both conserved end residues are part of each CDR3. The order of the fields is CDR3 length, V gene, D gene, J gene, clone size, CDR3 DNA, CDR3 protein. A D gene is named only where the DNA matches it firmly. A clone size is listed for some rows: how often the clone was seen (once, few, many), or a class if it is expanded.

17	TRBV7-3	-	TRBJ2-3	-	TGTGCCAGCAGCTTAGACTCACACTCTCCTCGGGTGGATACGCAGTATTTT	CASSLDSHSPRVDTQYF
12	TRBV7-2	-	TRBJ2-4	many	TGTGCCAGCAGCTTAGTCAGAAACATTCAGTACTTC	CASSLVRNIQYF
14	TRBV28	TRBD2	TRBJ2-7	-	TGTGCCAGCAGATATAGCGGGGGATCCTACGAGCAGTACTTC	CASRYSGGSYEQYF
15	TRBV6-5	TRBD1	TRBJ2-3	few	TGTGCCAGCAGTTACGTAGGGACAGGAGCAGATACGCAGTATTTT	CASSYVGTGADTQYF
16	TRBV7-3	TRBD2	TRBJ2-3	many	TGTGCCAGCAGCCAGGGACTAGCGGGGGCACCAGATACGCAGTATTTT	CASSQGLAGAPDTQYF
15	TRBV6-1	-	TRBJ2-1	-	TGTGCCAGCAGTGAAAGGACCGGGTGGGCTAATGAGCAGTTCTTC	CASSERTGWANEQFF
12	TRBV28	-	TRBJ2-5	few	TGTGCCAGCAGGGGGGCGGGGGAGACCCAGTACTTC	CASRGAGETQYF
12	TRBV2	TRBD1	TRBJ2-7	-	TGTGCCAGCGGGGACAGCTCCTACGAGCAGTACTTC	CASGDSSYEQYF
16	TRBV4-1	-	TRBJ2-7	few	TGCGCCAGCAGCCAAGATATGCGGGGGCGAGTCTACGAGCAGTACTTC	CASSQDMRGRVYEQYF
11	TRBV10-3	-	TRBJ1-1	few	TGTGCCACCCAGGACGGACCCGAAGCTTTCTTT	CATQDGPEAFF
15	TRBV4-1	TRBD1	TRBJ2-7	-	TGCGCCAGCAGCCATACCCTTACAGGGGGCAACGAGCAGTACTTC	CASSHTLTGGNEQYF
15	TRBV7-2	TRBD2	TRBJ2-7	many	TGTGCCAGCAGCTGGCTCCCGGGACTAGCGTACGAGCAGTACTTC	CASSWLPGLAYEQYF
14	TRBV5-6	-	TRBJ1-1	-	TGTGCCAGCAGCTTGTACACCATGAACACTGAAGCTTTCTTT	CASSLYTMNTEAFF
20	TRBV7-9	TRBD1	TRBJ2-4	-	TGTGCCAGCAGCCAAACAAAACTGGGACAGGGGGCCGGAGGTACGAACATTCAGTACTTC	CASSQTKLGQGAGGTNIQYF
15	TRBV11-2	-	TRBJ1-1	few	TGTGCCAGCAGCTTCTGGGACGTAAAGAACACTGAAGCTTTCTTT	CASSFWDVKNTEAFF
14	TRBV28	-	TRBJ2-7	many	TGTGCCAGCAGTGGCACAGGTATTGGGCCACCCCAGTACTTC	CASSGTGIGPPQYF
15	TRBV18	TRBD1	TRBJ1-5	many	TGTGCCAGCTCACCACGACAGGGGGCAGATCAGCCCCAGCATTTT	CASSPRQGADQPQHF
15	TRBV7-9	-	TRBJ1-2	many	TGTGCCAGCAGCTTAGCTAGCCGGTCAAGTAGCGGCTACACCTTC	CASSLASRSSSGYTF
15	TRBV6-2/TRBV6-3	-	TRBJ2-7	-	TGTGCCAGCAGGCCACAGGGATTTCTCACCTACGAGCAGTACTTC	CASRPQGFLTYEQYF
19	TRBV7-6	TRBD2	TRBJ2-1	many	TGTGCCAGCAGCCCTCACTGGACTAGCGGGGGGGCCGGCTACAATGAGCAGTTCTTC	CASSPHWTSGGAGYNEQFF
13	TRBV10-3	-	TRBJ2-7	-	TGTGCCATCACCCGGGACACTGGTAACGAGCAGTACTTC	CAITRDTGNEQYF
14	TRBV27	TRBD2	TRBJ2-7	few	TGTGCCAGCAGTTTTGCTAGCGGGGGCTACGAGCAGTACTTC	CASSFASGGYEQYF
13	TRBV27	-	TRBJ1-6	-	TGTGCCAGCAGTTATACCCCAGTGTCACCCCTCCACTTT	CASSYTPVSPLHF
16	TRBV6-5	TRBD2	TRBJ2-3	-	TGTGCCAGCAGCACCGCTCCGGGACTAAGCACAGATACGCAGTATTTT	CASSTAPGLSTDTQYF
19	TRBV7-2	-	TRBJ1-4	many	TGTGCCAGCAGCCCGAACGACAGGATAGGGACTGGCGGTAGTGAAAAACTGTTTTTT	CASSPNDRIGTGGSEKLFF
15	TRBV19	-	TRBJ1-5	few	TGTGCCAGTAGTTTGGGCCCGGGGCGACATCAGCCCCAGCATTTT	CASSLGPGRHQPQHF
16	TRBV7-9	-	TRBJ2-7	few	TGTGCCAGCAGCTTAACGGTGGGGCTGTCGAACTACGAGCAGTACTTC	CASSLTVGLSNYEQYF
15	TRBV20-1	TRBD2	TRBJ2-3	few	TGCAGTGCTATACAACTAGCGGGGGGGAAAGATACGCAGTATTTT	CSAIQLAGGKDTQYF
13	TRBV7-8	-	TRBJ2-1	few	TGTGCCAGCAGCTTAGAAGGATTCAATGAGCAGTTCTTC	CASSLEGFNEQFF
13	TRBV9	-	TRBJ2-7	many	TGTGCCAGCAGCGCCGGGGACGACGTCAAGCGGTACTTC	CASSAGDDVKRYF
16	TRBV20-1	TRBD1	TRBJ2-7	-	TGCAGTGCTAGTGCGCAGGGGGCCGTCATAACGCGTGAGCAGTACTTC	CSASAQGAVITREQYF
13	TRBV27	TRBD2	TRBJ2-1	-	TGTGCCAGCAGTTTCGATGGACTAGCGAAGCAGTTCTTC	CASSFDGLAKQFF
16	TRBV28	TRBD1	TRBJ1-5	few	TGTGCCAGCAGTCTACCCGGACCCAGGGGGCATCAGCCCCAGCATTTT	CASSLPGPRGHQPQHF
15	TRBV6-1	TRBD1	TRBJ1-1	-	TGTGCCAGCAGCAGCGCCGGGACAGAAAACACTGAAGCTTTCTTT	CASSSAGTENTEAFF
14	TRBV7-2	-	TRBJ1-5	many	TGTGCCAGCAGCTATAGAACGGGCAATCAGCCCCAGCATTTT	CASSYRTGNQPQHF
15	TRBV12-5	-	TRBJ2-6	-	TGTGCTAGTGGTTTGCCCCCGTTAGGGGCCAACGTCCTGACTTTC	CASGLPPLGANVLTF
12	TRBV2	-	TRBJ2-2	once	TGTGCCAGCAGTGACCGTTCCGGGGAGCTGTTTTTT	CASSDRSGELFF
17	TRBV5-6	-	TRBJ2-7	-	TGTGCCAGCAGCCGCATACTCGCCGGGATTATCTCCTACGAGCGGTACTTC	CASSRILAGIISYERYF
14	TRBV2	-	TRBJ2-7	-	TGTGCCAGCAGTGACCCGGACACCTCCTACGAGCAGTACTTC	CASSDPDTSYEQYF
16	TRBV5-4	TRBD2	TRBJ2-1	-	TGTGCCAGCAGCTTGAGAAGCGGGGGGACCGCCTATGAGCAGTTCTTC	CASSLRSGGTAYEQFF
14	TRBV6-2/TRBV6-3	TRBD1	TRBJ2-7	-	TGTGCCAGCAGTTACCCCGGACAGGGCTACGAGCAGTACTTC	CASSYPGQGYEQYF
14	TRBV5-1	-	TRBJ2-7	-	TGCGCCAGCAGCTGGGGGACATTGGCCTACGAGCAGTACTTC	CASSWGTLAYEQYF
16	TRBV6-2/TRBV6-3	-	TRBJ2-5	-	TGTGCCAGCAGTTATCTTCCGGGTGAGGGTCGAGAGACCCAGTACTTC	CASSYLPGEGRETQYF
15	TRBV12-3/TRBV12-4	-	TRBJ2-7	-	TGTGCCAGCAGTTTTTCGGCCGGGCGATCCTACGAGCAGTACTTC	CASSFSAGRSYEQYF
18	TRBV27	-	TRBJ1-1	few	TGTGCCAGCAATAAGACGAGACCCATAATATGTACGGACACTGAAGCTTTCTTT	CASNKTRPIICTDTEAFF